These 10 T cell receptor beta chains came from one sample sequenced in a study of Tregs in tolerant kidney transplant recipients. Mixed chimerism was transient after nonmyeloablative marrow transplants from related graft donors. Sequencing was performed with immunoSEQ multiplex PCR; in TCRdb, only in-frame clones are kept and a portion is missing. The sample lists about 52,000 clones, approximately 90% seen once, with approximately 16% in the top ten. The source material was CD8+ T cells from blood (PBMCs), sampled 24 months after the transplant. These receptors originate from a human patient who received a combined kidney and bone marrow transplant. Some T cells may be graft donor cells.

This chain connects TRBV4-2 to TRBJ2-1; 14 positions match TRBD2. Germline V gives CDR1 LGHNA, CDR2 YNFKEQ. V was pared by 4 bases and J by 2 bases, with 4 bases of the junction left unmatched. The length of the CDR3 is 17 residues. CDR3 region: CASSPRLAGGPYNEQFF. The CDR3 region has the DNA TGTGCCAGCAGCCCCAGACTAGCGGGGGGGCCCTACAATGAGCAGTTCTTC.

The V call is TRBV4-1, the J call TRBJ2-7; weak D call: TRBD2 (6 bases). The germline CDR1 and CDR2 sequences are MGHRA and YSYEKL. With 0 bases removed from V and 3 bases from J, the gap between germline ends came to 12 bases. The CDR3 extends over 15 amino acids. The CDR3 spells CASSQDAGGFYEQYF. CDR3 coding DNA: TGCGCCAGCAGCCAAGATGCCGGGGGTTTCTACGAGCAGTACTTC.

The gene calls are TRBV7-6 and TRBJ2-6; TRBD1 agrees at 7 bases. The CDR3 sequence is 15 residues long. Germline V CDR1 and CDR2: SGHVS, FNYEAQ. Trimming removed 4 bases from V and 0 bases from J; junction bases left unmatched: 0. CDR3 in amino acids: CASSWDSSGANVLTF. The CDR3 bases are TGTGCCAGCAGCTGGGACAGCTCTGGGGCCAACGTCCTGACTTTC.

Worth noting for this clone: At the DNA level, this CDR3 is encoded by other sequences in the same sample as well. The rearrangement links TRBV6-6 to TRBJ2-2, with 9 bases aligning to TRBD1. Germline CDR1 is MNHNY and CDR2 is SVGAGI (reference sequence). The CDR3 loop spans 14 amino acids. The J segment lost 5 bases and the V segment lost 6 bases, leaving 4 bases of the junction unmatched. Here the CDR3 DNA reads TGTGCCAGCAGCTGGACAGGGGAAACCGGGGAGCTGTTTTTT. It codes for CASSWTGETGELFF.

The chain is built from TRBV4-1 and TRBJ1-1, with D unclear. Germline V gene data show CDR1 as MGHRA and CDR2 as YSYEKL. The CDR3 extends over 13 amino acids. V was clipped by 4 bases and J by 5 bases, with 11 bases between them. The CDR3 loop reads CASSPPGWTEAFF. Written as DNA, the CDR3 is TGCGCCAGCAGCCCCCCGGGTTGGACTGAAGCTTTCTTT.

This chain uses TRBV27 with TRBJ1-4; D might be TRBD1 (6 bases). Trimming took off 3 bases at V and 7 bases at J, with 12 bases between the two ends. Germline CDR1 reads MNHEY; CDR2 reads SMNVEV (reference sequence). The CDR3 length is 14 residues. CDR3 nucleotide sequence: TGTGCCAGCAGTTTCCGCCGGGACACTGAAAAACTGTTTTTT. It yields the protein CASSFRRDTEKLFF.

The J gene is TRBJ1-2, the V gene TRBV11-2; 7 bases align to TRBD1. The CDR3 has 15 residues. The junction had 11 bases not matched to a gene; V was cut back by 6 bases and J by 4 bases. The germline gives CDR1 SGHAT, CDR2 FQNNGV. The CDR3 nucleotides read TGTGCCAGCAGTTTACCAGGGGGGTCGGGCTATGGCTACACCTTC. This sequence encodes CASSLPGGSGYGYTF.

The V and J genes are TRBV28 and TRBJ1-5; perhaps TRBD1 as D (6 bases). Trimming pared 2 bases from V and 0 bases from J, leaving 14 bases between. This CDR3 has 17 residues. The germline CDR1 and CDR2 sequences are MDHEN and SYDVKM. The CDR3 loop is CASSLPTGHPSNQPQHF. In DNA form, the CDR3 reads TGTGCCAGCAGTTTACCGACAGGCCACCCTAGCAATCAGCCCCAGCATTTT. Drawing the rest from reference TRBV28 and TRBJ1-5, the complete variable domain is DVKVTQSSRYLVKRTGEKVFLECVQDMDHENMFWYRQDPGLGLRLIYFSYDVKMKEKGDIPEGYSVSREKKERFSLILESASTNQTSMYLCASSLPTGHPSNQPQHFGDGTRLSIL.

The rearrangement uses TRBV5-1 and TRBJ2-4, with 8 bases identical to TRBD1. This CDR3 has 15 amino acids. CDR1 is SGHRS and CDR2 is YFSETQ in the germline V gene. The V segment lost 7 bases and the J segment 0 bases; nucleotides outside the gene matches: 6. The CDR3 nucleotides are TGCGCCAGCTCGGATACAGGGGGAGCCAAAAACATTCAGTACTTC. Its protein product is CASSDTGGAKNIQYF. Using reference TRBV5-1 and TRBJ2-4 for the parts outside the CDR3, the full variable domain is KAGVTQTPRYLIKTRGQQVTLSCSPISGHRSVSWYQQTPGQGLQFLFEYFSETQRNKGNFPGRFSGRQFSNSRSEMNVSTLELGDSALYLCASSDTGGAKNIQYFGAGTRLSVL.

The chain has TRBV19 and TRBJ2-7; TRBD1 agrees at 7 bases. V shed 3 bases, J shed 0 bases, and the junction held 8 bases outside the gene matches. CDR3 length: 16 amino acids. From germline, CDR1 is LNHDA and CDR2 SQIVND (reference sequence). DNA for the CDR3: TGTGCCAGTAGTATGGGGACAGAACAGTCCTCCTACGAGCAGTACTTC. It encodes CASSMGTEQSSYEQYF.